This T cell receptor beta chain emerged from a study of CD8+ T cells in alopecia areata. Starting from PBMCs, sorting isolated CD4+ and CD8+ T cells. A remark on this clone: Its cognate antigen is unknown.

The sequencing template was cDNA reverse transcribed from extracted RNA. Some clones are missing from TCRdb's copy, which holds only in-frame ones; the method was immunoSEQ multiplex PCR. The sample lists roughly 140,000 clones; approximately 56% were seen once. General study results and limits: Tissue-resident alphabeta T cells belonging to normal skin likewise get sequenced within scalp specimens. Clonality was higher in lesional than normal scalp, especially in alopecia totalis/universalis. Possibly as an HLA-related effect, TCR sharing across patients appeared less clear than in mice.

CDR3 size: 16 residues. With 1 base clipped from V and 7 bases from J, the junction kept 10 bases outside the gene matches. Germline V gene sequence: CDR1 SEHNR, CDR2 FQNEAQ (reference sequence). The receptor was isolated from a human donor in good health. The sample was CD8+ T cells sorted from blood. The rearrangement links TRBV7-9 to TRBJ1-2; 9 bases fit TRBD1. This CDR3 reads CASSLGPPRTGVGYTF. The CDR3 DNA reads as TGTGCCAGCAGCTTAGGCCCCCCGCGGACAGGGGTTGGCTACACCTTC. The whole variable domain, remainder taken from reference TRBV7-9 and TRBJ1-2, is DTGVSQNPRHKITKRGQNVTFRCDPISEHNRLYWYRQTLGQGPEFLTYFQNEAQLEKSRLLSDRFSAERPKGSFSTLEIQRTEQGDSAMYLCASSLGPPRTGVGYTFGSGTRLTVV.